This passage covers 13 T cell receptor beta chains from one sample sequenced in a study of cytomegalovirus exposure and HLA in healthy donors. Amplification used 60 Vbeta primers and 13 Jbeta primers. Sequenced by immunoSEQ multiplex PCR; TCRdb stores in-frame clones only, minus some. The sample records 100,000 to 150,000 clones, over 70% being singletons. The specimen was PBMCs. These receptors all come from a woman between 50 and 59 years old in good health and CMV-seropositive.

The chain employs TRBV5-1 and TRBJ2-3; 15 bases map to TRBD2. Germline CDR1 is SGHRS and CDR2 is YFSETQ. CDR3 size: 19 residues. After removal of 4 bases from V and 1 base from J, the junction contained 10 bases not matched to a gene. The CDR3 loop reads CASSALGGLAGGRTDTQYF. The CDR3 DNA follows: TGCGCCAGCAGCGCCCTGGGGGGACTAGCGGGAGGACGCACAGATACGCAGTATTTT.

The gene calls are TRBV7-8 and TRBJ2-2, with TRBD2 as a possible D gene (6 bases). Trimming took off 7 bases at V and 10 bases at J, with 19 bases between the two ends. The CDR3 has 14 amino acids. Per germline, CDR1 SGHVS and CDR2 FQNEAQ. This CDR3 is CASTLTSTLEELFF. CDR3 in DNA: TGTGCCAGCACCCTGACTAGTACTCTTGAGGAGCTGTTTTTT.

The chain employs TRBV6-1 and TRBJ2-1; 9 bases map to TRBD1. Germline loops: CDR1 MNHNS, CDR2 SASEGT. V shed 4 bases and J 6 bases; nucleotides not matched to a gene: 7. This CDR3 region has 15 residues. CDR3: CASSVYRGPVNEQFF. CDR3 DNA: TGTGCCAGCAGTGTTTACAGGGGGCCGGTCAATGAGCAGTTCTTC.

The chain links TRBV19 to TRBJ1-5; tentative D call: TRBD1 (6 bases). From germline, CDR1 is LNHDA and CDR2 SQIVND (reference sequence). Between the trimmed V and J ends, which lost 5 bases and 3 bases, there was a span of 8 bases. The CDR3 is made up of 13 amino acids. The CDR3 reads CASSQGYNQPQHF. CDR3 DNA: TGTGCCAGTAGTCAGGGGTACAATCAGCCCCAGCATTTT.

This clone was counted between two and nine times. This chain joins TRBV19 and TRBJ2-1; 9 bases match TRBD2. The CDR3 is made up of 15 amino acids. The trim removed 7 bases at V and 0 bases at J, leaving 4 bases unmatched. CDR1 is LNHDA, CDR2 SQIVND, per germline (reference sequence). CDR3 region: CASTPSGVSYNEQFF. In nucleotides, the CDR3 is TGTGCCAGTACCCCTAGCGGGGTCTCCTACAATGAGCAGTTCTTC.

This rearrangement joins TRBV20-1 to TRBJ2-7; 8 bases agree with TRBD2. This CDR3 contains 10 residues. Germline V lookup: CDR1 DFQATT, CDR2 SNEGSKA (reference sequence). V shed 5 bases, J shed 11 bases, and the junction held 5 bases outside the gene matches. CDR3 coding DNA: TGCAGTGCTGAAGCGGGAGAAGAGTACTTC. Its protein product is CSAEAGEEYF.

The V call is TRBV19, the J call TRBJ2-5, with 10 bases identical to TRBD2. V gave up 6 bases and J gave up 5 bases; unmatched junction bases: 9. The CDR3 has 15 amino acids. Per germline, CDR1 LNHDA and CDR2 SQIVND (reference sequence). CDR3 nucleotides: TGTGCCAGTAGCATTGGGAGCGGGGGGGCTGAGACCCAGTACTTC. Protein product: CASSIGSGGAETQYF.

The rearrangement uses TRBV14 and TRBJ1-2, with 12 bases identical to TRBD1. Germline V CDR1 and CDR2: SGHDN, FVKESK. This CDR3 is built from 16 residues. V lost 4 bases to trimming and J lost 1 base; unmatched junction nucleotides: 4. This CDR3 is CASSPGQGALNYGYTF. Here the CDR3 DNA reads TGTGCCAGCAGCCCGGGACAGGGGGCGCTTAACTATGGCTACACCTTC.

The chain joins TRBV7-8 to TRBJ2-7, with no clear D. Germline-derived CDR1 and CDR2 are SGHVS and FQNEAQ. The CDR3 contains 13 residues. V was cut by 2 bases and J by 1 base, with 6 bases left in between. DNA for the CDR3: TGTGCCAGCAGCTTACATCCATCCTACGAGCAGTACTTC. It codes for CASSLHPSYEQYF.

The CDR3 loop reads CAWSFTGTNTDTQYF. Here the CDR3 DNA reads TGTGCCTGGAGTTTTACAGGGACAAACACAGATACGCAGTATTTT. J is TRBJ2-3 and V is TRBV30; D is possibly TRBD1 (6 bases). This CDR3 has 15 residues. In germline, CDR1 is GTSNPN, CDR2 SVGIG (reference sequence). The V end was cut by 2 bases, the J end by 2 bases, with 14 bases between.

CDR3 residues: CASSGEAGGDAYEQYF. Here the CDR3 DNA reads TGCGCCAGCAGTGGTGAGGCCGGGGGAGATGCCTACGAGCAGTACTTC. The chain recombines TRBV10-1 with TRBJ2-7; D is perhaps TRBD2 (6 bases). The V end lost 4 bases, the J end lost 2 bases, and 18 bases lay between the germline ends. The CDR3 runs to 16 residues. Germline V gives CDR1 WNHNN, CDR2 SYGVQD (reference sequence).

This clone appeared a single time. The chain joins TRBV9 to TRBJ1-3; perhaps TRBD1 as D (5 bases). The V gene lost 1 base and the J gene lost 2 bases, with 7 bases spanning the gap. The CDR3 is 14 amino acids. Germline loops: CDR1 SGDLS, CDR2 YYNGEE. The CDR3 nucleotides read TGTGCCAGCAGCGTACAGGGAACTGGAAACACCATATATTTT. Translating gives CASSVQGTGNTIYF.

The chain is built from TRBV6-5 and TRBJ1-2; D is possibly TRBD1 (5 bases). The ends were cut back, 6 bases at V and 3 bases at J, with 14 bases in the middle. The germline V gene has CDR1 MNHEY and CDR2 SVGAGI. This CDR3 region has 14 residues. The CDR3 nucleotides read TGTGCCAGCAGGCTGGGGGGACTTGACTATGGCTACACCTTC. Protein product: CASRLGGLDYGYTF.